This T cell receptor (beta chain) was sequenced during a study of blood T cell repertoires in COVID-19. On the study more broadly: Samples representing acute and convalescent COVID-19 were sourced from the United States, Italy and Spain. PBMCs, B-cell-depleted T cells, or T cells provided the cDNA or gDNA that made up the material.

The repertoire was sequenced with immunoSEQ multiplex PCR; TCRdb's copy has only in-frame clones and lacks some. The sample lists over 100,000 clones; over 80% were seen once. This clone was detected only a few times. This CDR3 contains 15 residues. Germline V gene sequence: CDR1 LGHDT, CDR2 YNNKEL (reference sequence). V dropped 1 base and J dropped 7 bases, with 11 bases sitting between them. The material sequenced was peripheral blood. The TCR originated in a woman aged 70-85 years with acute or convalescent COVID-19. The chain recombines TRBV3-1 (or the pseudogene TRBV3-2) with TRBJ1-6; unclear D gene. The chain's CDR3 is CASSQGGLRNSPLHF. In DNA form, the CDR3 reads TGTGCCAGCAGCCAAGGAGGCCTAAGGAATTCACCCCTCCACTTT.